The present T cell receptor (beta chain) was sequenced within a study of human T cells and chemical hapten exposure. The wider study: There were per-sample TCR yield variations, arising mainly from small pooled library volume differences.

General study findings and limits: Sensitizing with DPC caused no change in TCRs above 1 in 1000 frequency.

In germline, CDR1 is MDHEN, CDR2 SYDVKM. This CDR3 contains 22 residues. V lost 1 base, J lost 0 bases, and 24 bases stayed unmatched. This clonotype was observed a handful of times. As yet, its antigen is unknown. The library put unique molecular identifiers onto individual cDNA molecules. MiXCR, run by TCRdb on the RACE reads, gives a single entry per CDR3 protein. Counted here are roughly 130,000 distinct CDR3 sequences, roughly 9.5% occurring once; the ten biggest clones make up roughly 1.8%. Time point indicated: healthy volunteer bleed at 2 weeks. Blood, whole and unfractionated, served as the source for total RNA extraction.

The sequencing input was whole blood. The receptor was isolated from a male donor in good health. Some clones in this sample may be carry-over from other donors' samples. The J gene is TRBJ2-7, the V gene TRBV28; TRBD2 agrees at 7 bases. The CDR3 sequence is CASSLFAWGVWLAERSSYEQYF. DNA of the CDR3: TGTGCCAGCAGTTTATTCGCCTGGGGAGTGTGGCTAGCGGAGAGGAGCTCCTACGAGCAGTACTTC.